These 8 T cell receptor beta chains were all obtained from the same sample, sequenced in a study of identical twins. TCRdb reprocessed the 5' RACE reads via MiXCR and lists one record per CDR3 protein. The table includes approximately 230,000 distinct CDR3 sequences, 6.5% detected once. These data also formed part of another study, on T cells expressing NK-cell markers.

Sequencing was done on a sample of CD8+ T cells sorted from blood. The receptors here all came from a woman aged 18-30 years in good health.

This clonotype showed up many times. The chain carries TRBV2 and TRBJ2-5, with D unresolved. Trimming left V 0 bases short and J 5 bases short, with 13 bases between. The CDR3 runs 15 residues. Germline V gives CDR1 SNHLY, CDR2 FYNNEI. The CDR3: CASSEALGERETQYF. The CDR3 DNA is TGTGCCAGCAGTGAAGCGCTAGGAGAACGGGAGACCCAGTACTTC. The complete variable domain, with remaining parts taken from reference TRBV2 and TRBJ2-5, reads EPEVTQTPSHQVTQMGQEVILRCVPISNHLYFYWYRQILGQKVEFLVSFYNNEISEKSEIFDDQFSVERPDGSNFTLKIRSTKLEDSAMYFCASSEALGERETQYFGPGTRLLVL.

This CDR3 is CASSQGDSGYTF. The CDR3 bases are TGCGCCAGCAGCCAAGGAGACAGTGGCTACACCTTC. The chain employs TRBV4-1 and TRBJ1-2; a possible D gene is TRBD1 (5 bases). The germline V gene encodes CDR1 MGHRA and CDR2 YSYEKL. Trimming left V 1 base short and J 7 bases short, with 7 bases between. This CDR3 is 12 amino acids long.

The chain combines TRBV19 with TRBJ1-1; D possibly corresponds to TRBD1 (5 bases). The CDR3 runs to 13 residues. CDR1 LNHDA and CDR2 SQIVND come from the germline V gene (reference sequence). V lost 5 bases and J lost 6, with 13 bases in between. In nucleotides, the CDR3 is TGTGCCAGTAGTCGGGGGTATGATGCTGAAGCTTTCTTT. The encoded protein is CASSRGYDAEAFF.

This clonotype has ten or more counts. CDR3 sequence reads: CSAGRLKNNEQFF. Written as DNA, the CDR3 is TGCAGTGCTGGGAGACTAAAGAACAATGAGCAGTTCTTC. This chain uses TRBV20-1 with TRBJ2-1; TRBD2 is a possible D gene (5 bases). The CDR3 length is 13 residues. Looked up from germline, CDR1 is DFQATT and CDR2 is SNEGSKA (reference sequence). V lost 5 bases and J lost 5, with 13 bases in between.

This clonotype was observed many times. This rearrangement joins TRBV20-1 to TRBJ2-7; D is unclear. From germline, CDR1 is DFQATT and CDR2 SNEGSKA (reference sequence). CDR3 size: 14 residues. V dropped 1 base and J dropped 3 bases, with 13 bases sitting between them. This CDR3 reads CSARGAGPFYEQYF. CDR3 bases: TGCAGTGCTAGAGGGGCAGGTCCCTTCTACGAGCAGTACTTC.

This clonotype has a handful of counts. The V gene is TRBV12-3 or TRBV12-4, the J gene TRBJ1-1, with D possibly TRBD1 on 5 matching bases. The CDR3 consists of 15 residues. V was cut by 4 bases and J by 4 bases, with 16 bases left in between. CDR3 DNA sequence: TGTGCCAGCAGTTCCCCGGGGGAGGGTAGCACTGAAGCTTTCTTT. It codes for CASSSPGEGSTEAFF.

This clonotype was observed many times. The J gene is TRBJ2-2, the V gene TRBV7-2; D ambiguous. Trimming shortened V by 2 bases and J by 5 bases, and 12 bases separated the two germline ends. The V gene's germline CDR1 is SGHTA and CDR2 FQGNSA. The CDR3 runs 15 residues. The CDR3, as DNA: TGTGCCAGCAGCTTACACAGCACTTGGACCGGGGAGCTGTTTTTT. This translates into CASSLHSTWTGELFF.

This rearrangement joins TRBV10-2 to TRBJ2-5; 8 nucleotides match TRBD1. This CDR3 region has 17 residues. The junction had 10 bases not matched to a gene; V was cut back by 2 bases and J by 2 bases. CDR1 and CDR2 from the germline V gene are WSHSY and SAAADI. CDR3 nucleotides: TGCGCCAGCAGTGAGCCCGGGACAGGTCTAGCTCAAGAGACCCAGTACTTC. Its translation: CASSEPGTGLAQETQYF.